One sample yielded the 11 T cell receptor beta chains listed below, sequenced in a study of neurological immune-mediated disorders. TCRdb itself ran the 5' RACE reads through MiXCR, one entry per CDR3 protein. The data contain around 69,000 distinct CDR3 sequences, 4.5% of them singletons. Input material: PBMCs. Every receptor here comes from a man aged 25 to 40 with multiple sclerosis.

On this clonotype: This sequence may be a read error, since a much larger clone differs from it by one base. This chain joins TRBV10-3 and TRBJ1-2; no clear D. The CDR3 totals 13 residues. Germline V gene lookup returns CDR1 ENHRY and CDR2 SYGVKD. Deletions cut 4 bases from V and 7 bases from J, with 13 bases between. This chain's CDR3 is CAISARGPGGYTF. The CDR3 region has the DNA TGTGCCATCAGTGCGAGAGGGCCAGGTGGCTACACCTTC.

Ten or more counts support this clonotype. This sequence joins TRBV28 and TRBJ1-2; possible D gene TRBD1, 6 bases. In germline, CDR1 is MDHEN, CDR2 SYDVKM. V lost 4 bases to trimming and J lost 5 bases, with 20 bases between them. CDR3 length equals 16 residues. The CDR3 coding sequence is TGTGCCAGCAGTTCCTCTAGGGGGGACACCCGATATGGCTACACCTTC. Translation: CASSSSRGDTRYGYTF.

The chain joins TRBV29-1 to TRBJ2-2, with a weak D call TRBD1 (5 bases). Germline values: CDR1 SQVTM, CDR2 ANQGSEA. The CDR3 is made up of 15 amino acids. Trimming pared 4 bases from V and 4 bases from J, leaving 16 bases between. The CDR3 sequence is CSVVLGRAATGELFF. The CDR3, as DNA: TGCAGCGTTGTGTTGGGCAGGGCGGCCACCGGGGAGCTGTTTTTT.

This clonotype was seen ten or more times. The chain carries TRBV5-1 and TRBJ1-6; unclear D gene. V lost 2 bases and J 6 bases, leaving 12 bases between the germline ends. CDR3 size: 15 residues. The V gene's germline CDR1 is SGHRS and CDR2 YFSETQ. CDR3 loop: CASSFIGEGNSPLHF. The CDR3 region has the DNA TGCGCCAGCAGCTTCATCGGGGAAGGTAATTCACCCCTCCACTTT.

In its sample, this clonotype was seen many times. The chain links TRBV18 to TRBJ1-5; a possible D gene is TRBD1 (5 bases). Trimming took off 6 bases at V and 7 bases at J, with 16 bases between the two ends. CDR1 and CDR2 from the germline V gene are KGHSH and LQKENI. The CDR3 is made up of 14 amino acids. DNA of the CDR3: TGTGCCAGCTCCCGAACGGGGACCGGACAGCCCCAGCATTTT. Translating gives CASSRTGTGQPQHF.

This clonotype was seen a handful of times. The rearrangement joins TRBV5-1 to TRBJ2-2; D is possibly TRBD2 (6 bases). The V gene lost 3 bases and the J gene lost 1 base, with 13 bases spanning the gap. The CDR3 covers 16 residues. Germline CDR1 reads SGHRS; CDR2 reads YFSETQ. CDR3 protein: CASSSRGSGNTGELFF. The CDR3 nucleotides are TGCGCCAGCAGCTCCCGGGGTAGCGGGAACACCGGGGAGCTGTTTTTT.

This clonotype occurred many times. The chain has TRBV29-1 and TRBJ2-1, with D unresolved. The germline V gene encodes CDR1 SQVTM and CDR2 ANQGSEA. Trimming removed 3 bases at V and 12 bases at J, with 15 bases between. This CDR3 has 12 residues. The CDR3 is CSVDSSRTLQFF. DNA for the CDR3: TGCAGCGTTGACTCGTCCAGAACACTGCAGTTCTTC.

This clonotype was counted ten times or more. The chain combines TRBV3-1 with TRBJ2-5, with D possibly TRBD2 on 6 matching bases. The CDR3 extends over 12 amino acids. Germline loops: CDR1 LGHDT, CDR2 YNNKEL (reference sequence). V was clipped by 0 bases and J by 14 bases, with 13 bases between them. The CDR3 DNA follows: TGTGCCAGCAGCCAAGATATCGGGGGTAATTACTTC. Translating gives CASSQDIGGNYF.

This clonotype appeared many times. V gene TRBV24-1 combines with J gene TRBJ2-3; perhaps TRBD2 as D (5 bases). This CDR3 has 16 amino acids. The V gene's germline CDR1 is KGHDR and CDR2 SFDVKD. Deletions cut 4 bases from V and 2 bases from J, with 15 bases between. CDR3 sequence: CATSDSPGTFTDTQYF. DNA for the CDR3: TGTGCCACCAGTGACTCACCGGGAACCTTCACAGATACGCAGTATTTT.

This clonotype appeared many times. The rearrangement joins TRBV20-1 to TRBJ2-1; maybe TRBD2 (6 bases). The CDR3 runs to 15 residues. The V end lost 6 bases, the J end lost 7 bases, and 22 bases lay between the germline ends. Germline lookup yields CDR1 DFQATT and CDR2 SNEGSKA (reference sequence). The chain's CDR3 is CSAPPPWGVGNEQFF. CDR3 DNA sequence: TGCAGTGCCCCCCCCCCATGGGGGGTGGGGAATGAGCAGTTCTTC.

Many counts were recorded for this clonotype. J is TRBJ2-2 and V is TRBV24-1, with unresolved D. V dropped 1 base and J dropped 7 bases, with 6 bases sitting between them. The CDR3 is made up of 13 amino acids. The germline CDR1 and CDR2 sequences are KGHDR and SFDVKD. CDR3 sequence: CATSDLMVGELFF. DNA of the CDR3: TGTGCCACCAGTGATTTAATGGTCGGGGAGCTGTTTTTT.